One T cell receptor beta chain is described in this entry. This entry belongs to a study of blood T cell repertoires in COVID-19. The data were produced by immunoSEQ multiplex PCR, yet TCRdb's version contains in-frame clones alone and is incomplete. The sample yields more than 85,000 clones, around 86% seen once. This CDR3 has 15 amino acids. With 7 bases removed from V and 6 bases from J, the gap between germline ends came to 20 bases. CDR1 and CDR2 (germline): MNHEY, SVGAGI. The sample comprised peripheral blood. V gene TRBV6-5 combines with J gene TRBJ2-3, with TRBD2 as a possible D gene (7 bases). The receptor was isolated from a woman in her 70s with acute or convalescent COVID-19. The CDR3 reads CASTNRPRGGDTQYF. DNA for the CDR3: TGTGCCAGCACCAACCGACCCCGCGGGGGCGATACGCAGTATTTT.